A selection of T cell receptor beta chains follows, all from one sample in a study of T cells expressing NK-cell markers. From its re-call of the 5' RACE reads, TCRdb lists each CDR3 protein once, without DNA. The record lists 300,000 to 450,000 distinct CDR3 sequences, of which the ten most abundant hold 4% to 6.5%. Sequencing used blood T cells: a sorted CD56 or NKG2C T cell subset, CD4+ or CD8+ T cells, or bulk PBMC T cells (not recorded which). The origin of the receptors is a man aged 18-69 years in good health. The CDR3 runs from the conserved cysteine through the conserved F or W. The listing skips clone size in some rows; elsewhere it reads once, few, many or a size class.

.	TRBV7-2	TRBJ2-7	CASSPDRGSAGEQYF
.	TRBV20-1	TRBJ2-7	CSAPPRVYEQYF
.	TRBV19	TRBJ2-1	CASSGTGSYNEQFF
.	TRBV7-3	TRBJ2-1	CASSLNGHNEQFF
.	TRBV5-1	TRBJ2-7	CASSLGTRSRDEQYF
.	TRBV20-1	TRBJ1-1	CSARQGILGTEAFF
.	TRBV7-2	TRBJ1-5	CASSLIQADNQPQHF
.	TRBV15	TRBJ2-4	CATSHGGESKNIQYF
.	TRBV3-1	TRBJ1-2	CASSTRDRDGGYTF
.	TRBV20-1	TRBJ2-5	CSARDPRAGSKETQYF
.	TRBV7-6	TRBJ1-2	CASSLGSNTEGYTF
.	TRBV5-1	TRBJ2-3	CASSLRGRRGAGSDTQYF
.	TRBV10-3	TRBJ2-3	CAISESQGAGRGTDTQYF
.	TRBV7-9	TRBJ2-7	CASSSYSGRGQYF
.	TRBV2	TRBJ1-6	CATKRTGTGNSPLHF
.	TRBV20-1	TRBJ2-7	CSVTPAPQFGLGYEQYF
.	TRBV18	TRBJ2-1	CASSPFQPSYNEQFF
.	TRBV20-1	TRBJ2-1	CSATPGKRAYNEQFF
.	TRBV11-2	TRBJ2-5	CASSLVISGGMYQETQYF
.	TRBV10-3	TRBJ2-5	CAISESSQETQYF
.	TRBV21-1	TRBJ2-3	CASSKVRGSSTDTQYF
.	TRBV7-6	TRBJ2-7	CASSHSPGTRLYEQYF
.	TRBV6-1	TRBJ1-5	CASSQRQVNQPQHF
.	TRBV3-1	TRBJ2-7	CASSQVALSSYEQYF
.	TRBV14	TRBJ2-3	CASSQATQLAFSVDTQYF
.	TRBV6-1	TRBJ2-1	CASKDRGQGEQFF
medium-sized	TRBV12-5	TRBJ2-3	CASGFASGVIGTQYF
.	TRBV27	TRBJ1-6	CASSFRASSYNSPLHF
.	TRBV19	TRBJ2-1	CASSIDILSYNEQFF
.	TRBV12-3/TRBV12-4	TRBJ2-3	CASSLLVGGGLTDTQYF
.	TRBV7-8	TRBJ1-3	CASSLGLGYSGNTIYF
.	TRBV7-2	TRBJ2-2	CASSFSRGHHGELFF
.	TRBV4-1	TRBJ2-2	CASSQLGTPTGELFF
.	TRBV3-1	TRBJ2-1	CASSQDRLAGGQQFF
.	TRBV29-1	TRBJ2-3	CSGTGGWGTDTQYF
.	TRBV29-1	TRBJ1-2	CSVEDPGRGIDGYTF
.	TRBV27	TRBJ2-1	CASSLAGGWSRSYNEQFF
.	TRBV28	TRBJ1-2	CASSLRGGHRYGYTF
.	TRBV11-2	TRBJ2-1	CASSPRGGGNNNEQFF
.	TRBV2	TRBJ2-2	CASRKGTGNTGELFF
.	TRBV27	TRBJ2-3	CASSNHAPTGSRSDTQYF
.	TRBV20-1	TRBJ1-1	CSARETLQVLLGRSEAFF
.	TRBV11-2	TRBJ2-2	CASSLRGLGVGELFF
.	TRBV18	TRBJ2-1	CASSPPQRGPSYNEQFF
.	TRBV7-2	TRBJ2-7	CASSPNRAWEQYF
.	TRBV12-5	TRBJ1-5	CASGLGRDSREPQHF